This note documents a single TCR beta chain sequence. This clonotype has only a few counts. Which antigen it targets is not known. No base quality information exists; no much larger clone differs at one position. This sample was taken from a study of blood T cells in healthy people across ages (dated by TCRdb to 2013 to 2016). The study in broad terms: In model experiments, roughly one uniquely barcoded TCR beta cDNA molecule per two T cells was captured by template switching. Four age groups were formed from the donors: young (average about 16 years), middle-aged (just under 40), aged (62) and long-lived (roughly 88). To avoid experimental bias, donors of different ages were randomly spread across the sequencing lanes. Using deep sequencing normalized with unique cDNA molecular identifiers, the study measured how TCR beta repertoire diversity changes with age. The study analyzed two additional independent replicas of 1 million unique cDNA reads from the same blood draw for two donors, one aged 18 to 30 and one aged 80 or older.

Library generation was performed with 5' RACE. TCRdb shows the sequencer as Illumina HiSeq 2500. The second PCR ran for about 7 to 11 cycles and used a J-beta primer mix along with a sample-barcoded 5' primer. A template-switch 5' adaptor carrying 12 random nucleotides introduced a unique molecular identifier onto each TCR beta cDNA molecule. At least 3 million CDR3-containing paired-end reads were obtained from each sample. First-strand cDNA was synthesized from all RNA with the Mint cDNA synthesis kit, primed by a TRBC-specific oligonucleotide. Following uracil-DNA glycosylase treatment, all cDNA underwent a first 18-cycle PCR with the universal primers M1SS and BC2_uni_R. The authors' pipeline ran thus. Each sample was normalized by randomly selecting 1 million high-quality reads, each carrying a distinct molecular identifier. Reads with shared molecular identifiers were discarded instead of being binned into consensus sequences. MiTCR, set to a Q25 quality threshold and the strictest error-elimination algorithm, was used for CDR3 identification, clonotype clustering and error correction. A nonparametric unseen species model with Euler transformation was used to estimate lower-bound total TCR beta diversity. The public reads were quality trimmed at Q25 with fastp and then assembled into clones with MiXCR by TCRdb, keeping productive beta chains. Rows are unified per CDR3 protein, each entry keeping the most common DNA and genes. The V and J calls shown here were made by TCRdb, not taken from the authors' results. Within this sample are about 1 million distinct CDR3 sequences, with over 35% of them counted one time only. The ten largest clones add up to approximately 20% of the sample.

V is trimmed back by 1 base and J by 4 bases, and the junction contains 5 bases that no gene match accounts for. The CDR3 runs 15 amino acids, cysteine and phenylalanine included. Only CDR3 DNA is held: 45 bases, read in frame from base 1. CDR1 and CDR2, per the germline V gene (reference sequence), are SEHNR and FQNEAQ. Results and caveats for the whole study, not just this receptor: Compared with the aged group, the long-lived group had more naive CD4+ T cells, fewer expanded clones and increased TCR diversity, suggesting age selection. There was a strong correlation between observed TCR beta diversity and the percentage of naive T cells measured by flow cytometry. Since profiling was done on bulk unsorted PBMCs, naive and antigen-experienced compartments could not be conclusively compared. Observed TCR beta diversity per million T cells fell roughly linearly with age, and a significant reduction was already apparent by age around 44. Because donor CMV infection status was unknown, age-related changes in expanded clonotypes were potentially confounded. Estimates of total diversity from one million sequenced T cells were regarded as lower bounds and underestimates.

Donors were a few dozen systemically healthy Caucasian individuals from Russia aged roughly 6 to 95 years. Each donor gave about 9.2 milliliters of peripheral blood, drawn into EDTA-treated Vacutainer tubes. Ficoll-Paque density-gradient centrifugation was used to isolate PBMCs, with at least 6.5 million per sample. Total RNA was extracted from PBMCs with Trizol reagent, with at least 5 micrograms obtained per sample. Naive CD45RAhigh/CD27high T cell percentages were measured by flow cytometry on a PBMC aliquot from every donor. The rearrangement joined TRBV7-9 to TRBJ1-1, with 8 bases matching TRBD1. The TCR originated in a woman in her fifties or sixties in good health. Sequenced: blood. For the CDR3, the sequence is CASSLVTGVGTEAFF. The nucleotide sequence reads as follows: TGTGCCAGCAGCTTAGTGACAGGGGTCGGCACTGAAGCTTTCTTT.